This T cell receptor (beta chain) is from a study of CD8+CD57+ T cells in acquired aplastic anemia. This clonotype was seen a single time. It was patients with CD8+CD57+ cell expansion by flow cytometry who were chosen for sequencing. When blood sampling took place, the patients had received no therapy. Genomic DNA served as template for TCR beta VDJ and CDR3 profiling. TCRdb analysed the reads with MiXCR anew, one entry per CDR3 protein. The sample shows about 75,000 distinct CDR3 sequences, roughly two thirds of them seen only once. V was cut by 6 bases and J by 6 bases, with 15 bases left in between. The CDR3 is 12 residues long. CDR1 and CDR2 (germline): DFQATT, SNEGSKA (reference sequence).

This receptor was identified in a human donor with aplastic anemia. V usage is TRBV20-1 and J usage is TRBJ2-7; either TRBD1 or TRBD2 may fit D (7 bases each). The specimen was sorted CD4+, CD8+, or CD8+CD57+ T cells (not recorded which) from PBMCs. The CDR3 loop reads CSARQGGVEQYF. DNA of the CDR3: TGCAGTGCCCGACAGGGAGGGGTCGAGCAGTACTTC.